The 10 T cell receptor beta chains presented below share a single source sample, sequenced in a study of post-analysis software for immune sequencing data. These TCRs are of unknown antigen specificity. Each TCR beta cDNA library carried unique molecular identifiers. TCRdb re-called the PCR reads through MiXCR, storing one row per CDR3 protein. In the table there are 600,000 to 700,000 distinct CDR3 sequences, 55% to 60% of which are singletons. Overall study findings and caveats: Compared with controls, patients had more of about 5 TRBV segments, including TRBV5-6, TRBV5-1 and TRBV20-1.

Sequenced input: blood. The receptors derive from a girl aged 2 to 10 with multiple sclerosis.

The rearrangement links TRBV24-1 to TRBJ2-1, with 7 bases matching TRBD1. After removal of 3 bases from V and 7 bases from J, the junction contained 11 bases not matched to a gene. The germline gives CDR1 KGHDR, CDR2 SFDVKD. The CDR3 runs to 16 residues. The DNA for the CDR3 is TGTGCCACCAGTGATGGGGACAGTTCGAAAAGGAATGAGCAGTTCTTC. The encoded protein is CATSDGDSSKRNEQFF.

The V and J genes are TRBV5-1 and TRBJ2-3; no firm D call. V lost 0 bases, J lost 1 base, and 9 bases lay in between. CDR1 and CDR2 from the germline V gene are SGHRS and YFSETQ. The CDR3 runs to 15 residues. CDR3 protein: CASSLEWYGTDTQYF. As DNA, the CDR3 is TGCGCCAGCAGCTTGGAATGGTATGGCACAGATACGCAGTATTTT.

This clonotype turned up a few times. This chain links TRBV7-9 with TRBJ2-1; TRBD1 matches 10 bases. The CDR3 is 14 amino acids. The V gene end was trimmed by 2 bases and the J gene end by 9 bases; junction bases not matched to a gene: 4. Germline V lookup: CDR1 SEHNR, CDR2 FQNEAQ (reference sequence). CDR3 in DNA: TGTGCCAGCAGCTTAAGGACAGGGGGGGGTGAGCAGTTCTTC. Amino acids: CASSLRTGGGEQFF.

Comments on this clonotype: The germline gene is not matched at one end of the junction; a read error may be the cause. The rearrangement joins TRBV5-1 to TRBJ2-7; possibly TRBD2 for D (5 bases). In germline, CDR1 is SGHRS, CDR2 YFSETQ. There are 13 residues in the CDR3. CDR3 sequence (DNA): TGCGTCAGCAGCTCTTCCGGGAACCACGAGCAGTACTTC. Translated, it gives CVSSSSGNHEQYF.

The V call is TRBV15, the J call TRBJ1-1, with D perhaps matching TRBD1 (5 bases). This CDR3 comprises 13 residues. CDR1 and CDR2 (germline): LNHNV, YYDKDF (reference sequence). Between the trimmed V and J ends, which lost 1 base and 4 bases, there was a span of 7 bases. CDR3 nucleotide sequence: TGTGCCACCAGCAGAGGCGGGGGCACTGAAGCTTTCTTT. Its protein is CATSRGGGTEAFF. The variable domain in full, with the rest retrieved from reference TRBV15 and TRBJ1-1, is DAMVIQNPRYQVTQFGKPVTLSCSQTLNHNVMYWYQQKSSQAPKLLFHYYDKDFNNEADTPDNFQSRRPNTSFCFLDIRSPGLGDTAMYLCATSRGGGTEAFFGQGTRLTVV.

The gene calls are TRBV4-3 and TRBJ2-3; weak D call: TRBD1 (6 bases). Trimming took off 0 bases at V and 1 base at J, with 14 bases between the two ends. This CDR3 is 17 amino acids long. Germline CDR1 and CDR2: LGHNA and YSLEER. CDR3 amino acids: CASSQDEGTLGTDTQYF. The CDR3 region has the DNA TGCGCCAGCAGCCAAGATGAGGGGACACTCGGCACAGATACGCAGTATTTT.

This clonotype was detected only a few times. The chain links TRBV25-1 to TRBJ2-7; a weak D match, TRBD1 (5 bases). The CDR3 sequence is 13 residues long. V was clipped by 4 bases and J by 7 bases, with 14 bases between them. Germline lookup yields CDR1 MGHDK and CDR2 SYGVNS. The CDR3 nucleotides are TGTGCCAGCAGTGCCACGTTTACAGGAGAGCAGTACTTC. It yields the protein CASSATFTGEQYF.

This chain links TRBV4-1 with TRBJ2-2, with 7 bases lining up with TRBD1. Germline CDR1 and CDR2: MGHRA and YSYEKL. The CDR3 covers 16 residues. Trimming took 0 bases from V and 2 from J; bases not matched to a gene: 3. DNA for the CDR3: TGCGCCAGCAGCCAAGATCGGACAGGCAACACCGGGGAGCTGTTTTTT. It is translated as CASSQDRTGNTGELFF.

This clonotype was seen a handful of times. The V and J genes are TRBV12-3 or TRBV12-4 and TRBJ1-2, with D uncertain. The CDR3 is 11 amino acids. The V and J ends lost 8 bases and 7 bases respectively, with 11 bases between them. As DNA, the CDR3 is TGTGCCAGCGGTGTGGGCCTTGGCTACACCTTC. It specifies CASGVGLGYTF.

The chain's CDR3 is CASRLKGLVETQYF. CDR3 nucleotide sequence: TGTGCCAGCAGGTTAAAGGGTTTGGTCGAGACCCAGTACTTC. The V and J genes are TRBV12-3 or TRBV12-4 and TRBJ2-5; D is undetermined. The V end was cut by 6 bases, the J end by 5 bases, with 16 bases between. The CDR3 extends over 14 amino acids.